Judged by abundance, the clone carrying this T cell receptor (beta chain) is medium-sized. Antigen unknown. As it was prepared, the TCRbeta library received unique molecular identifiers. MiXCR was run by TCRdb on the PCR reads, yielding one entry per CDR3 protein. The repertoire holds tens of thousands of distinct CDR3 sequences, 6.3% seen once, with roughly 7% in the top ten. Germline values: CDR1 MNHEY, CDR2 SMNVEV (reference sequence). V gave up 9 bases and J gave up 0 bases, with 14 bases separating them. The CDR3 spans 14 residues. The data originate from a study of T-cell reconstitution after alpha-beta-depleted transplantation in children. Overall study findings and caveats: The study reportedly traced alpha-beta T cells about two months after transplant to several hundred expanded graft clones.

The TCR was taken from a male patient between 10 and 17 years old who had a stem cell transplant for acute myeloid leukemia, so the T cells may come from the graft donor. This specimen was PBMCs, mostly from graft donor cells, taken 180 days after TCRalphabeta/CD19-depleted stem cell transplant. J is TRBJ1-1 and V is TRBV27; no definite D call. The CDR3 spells CASREGWMNTEAFF. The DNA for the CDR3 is TGTGCCAGTCGGGAAGGTTGGATGAACACTGAAGCTTTCTTT.